This TCR beta chain appears in the sequencing data of a study of T cell responses to AZD1222 COVID-19 vaccine. Study observations and caveats: Dominant CD4 TCR responses targeted spike regions 160-218 and 743-854. It should be noted that donors were predominantly white British and more often female, and clonal diversity was possibly underestimated.

The CDR3 sequence is 18 residues long. CDR1 is MGHRA, CDR2 YSYEKL, per germline. V gave up 1 base and J gave up 1 base; unmatched junction bases: 11. This table comes from immunoSEQ multiplex PCR, and its TCRdb copy is limited to in-frame clones, with some not included. Of 90,000 to 150,000 clones in the sample, 88% were seen once. In the case of this clone: What it binds is unknown.

The gene calls are TRBV4-1 and TRBJ1-1; 8 bases align to TRBD1. The origin of this receptor is an adult in good health. The sample in question was peripheral blood, obtained on day 0 of AZD1222 vaccination. CDR3 loop: CASSQVGGGQGANTEAFF. The DNA for the CDR3 is TGCGCCAGCAGCCAAGTCGGCGGGGGCCAGGGGGCGAACACTGAAGCTTTCTTT.